These 18 T cell receptor beta chains came from one sample sequenced in a study of Tregs in tolerant kidney transplant recipients. Their antigens remain unidentified. The assay was immunoSEQ multiplex PCR, and TCRdb's table has in-frame clones only and misses some. The sample lists roughly 20,000 clones, approximately 65% seen once, with roughly 3.5% in the top ten. The specimen was Tregs from blood cultured with allogeneic cells. The receptors here all came from a human donor in good health.

This chain joins TRBV7-8 and TRBJ1-1; no reliable D call. Trimming cost V 5 bases and J 4 bases, with 11 bases left between them. Germline values: CDR1 SGHVS, CDR2 FQNEAQ. The CDR3 contains 13 residues. The CDR3 sequence is CASSPPWVTEAFF. As DNA, the CDR3 is TGTGCCAGCAGCCCCCCCTGGGTCACTGAAGCTTTCTTT.

The chain uses TRBV19 and TRBJ1-2; no reliable D call. Per germline, CDR1 LNHDA and CDR2 SQIVND (reference sequence). The CDR3 has 14 residues. Trimming removed 5 bases at V and 7 bases at J, with 17 bases between. CDR3 protein: CASSPWEGSRGYTF. The DNA for the CDR3 is TGTGCCAGTAGTCCTTGGGAGGGAAGCCGTGGCTACACCTTC.

The chain links TRBV6-5 to TRBJ2-2; no definite D call. V lost 2 bases and J 0 bases, leaving 10 bases between the germline ends. CDR3 length: 16 residues. Looked up from germline, CDR1 is MNHEY and CDR2 is SVGAGI. CDR3 residues: CASSYTGPANTGELFF. The CDR3 DNA is TGTGCCAGCAGTTACACTGGACCCGCGAACACCGGGGAGCTGTTTTTT.

This clone has only one observation. The V gene is TRBV6-5, the J gene TRBJ2-3; 8 positions agree with TRBD2. CDR3 length: 15 residues. With V trimmed by 6 bases and J by 1 base, 6 bases remained unmatched. CDR1 MNHEY and CDR2 SVGAGI come from the germline V gene. The DNA for the CDR3 is TGTGCCAGCAGCCTACAGGGACTAGGCACAGATACGCAGTATTTT. This codes for CASSLQGLGTDTQYF.

This clone has only one observation. The genes are TRBV21-1 and TRBJ2-2; TRBD2, the D gene given by the table, was not confirmed from the DNA. TRBV21-1 is a recognized pseudogene. This CDR3 has 22 residues. The CDR3 DNA is TGTGCCAGCAGCACATATGTCGGACTAGCGGGGGAAGGATATTACAACACCGGGGAGCTGTTTTTT. Encoded protein: CASSTYVGLAGEGYYNTGELFF.

This chain joins TRBV7-8 and TRBJ1-5, with D possibly matching TRBD1 (5 bases). The CDR3 runs to 17 residues. Trimming removed 1 base from V and 6 bases from J, with 19 bases in between. CDR1 and CDR2 (germline): SGHVS, FQNEAQ. CDR3 nucleotides: TGTGCCAGCAGCTTAGGGACGGGGCCCAAATCCGGTCAGCCCCAGCATTTT. The encoded protein is CASSLGTGPKSGQPQHF.

This clone has a handful of counts. This chain connects TRBV9 to TRBJ1-4, with D tentatively TRBD1 (5 bases). V was cut by 0 bases and J by 8 bases, with 14 bases left in between. This CDR3 has 15 residues. CDR1 and CDR2 (germline): SGDLS, YYNGEE. The CDR3 nucleotides read TGTGCCAGCAGCGTAGGCCCAGGGCCCAGCGAAAAACTGTTTTTT. Protein product: CASSVGPGPSEKLFF.

This clone was found a few times. The CDR3 loop is CASSTARGNYGYTF. CDR3 sequence (DNA): TGTGCCAGTAGTACGGCTAGGGGAAACTATGGCTACACCTTC. V usage is TRBV19 and J usage is TRBJ1-2; a possible D gene is TRBD1 (5 bases). Trimming removed 4 bases from V and 2 bases from J, with 11 bases in between. Germline values: CDR1 LNHDA, CDR2 SQIVND (reference sequence). The CDR3 runs 14 residues.

This sequence joins TRBV18 and TRBJ2-7; 9 bases match TRBD1. The CDR3 is 16 amino acids. Germline CDR1 reads KGHSH; CDR2 reads LQKENI. Trimming at V came to 5 bases and at J to 6 bases, leaving 14 bases not matched to a gene. The CDR3 protein is CASSSVGQGVWAEQYF. The CDR3 DNA is TGTGCCAGCTCATCCGTGGGACAGGGAGTTTGGGCCGAGCAGTACTTC.

V and J are TRBV7-8 and TRBJ2-3, with 7 bases lining up with TRBD2. Germline V CDR1 and CDR2: SGHVS, FQNEAQ. This CDR3 is built from 15 residues. The trim removed 4 bases at V and 5 bases at J, leaving 9 bases unmatched. The CDR3 here is CASSSTGGWGDTQYF. As DNA, the CDR3 is TGTGCCAGCAGCTCCACCGGGGGGTGGGGAGATACGCAGTATTTT.

This clone was seen only a few times. CDR3 DNA: TGCGCCAGCAGCTTGGGGACTAGCGGGGGGATGGACGAGCAGTACTTC. Translation gives CASSLGTSGGMDEQYF. The chain employs TRBV5-1 and TRBJ2-7; 14 bases are shared with TRBD2. CDR1 and CDR2 from the germline V gene are SGHRS and YFSETQ. The CDR3 is 16 amino acids. The V and J ends lost 0 bases and 5 bases, in that order; junction bases with no gene match: 4.

This sequence joins TRBV5-1 and TRBJ2-2; 7 bases are a match to TRBD2. Trimming took 4 bases from V and 8 from J; bases not matched to a gene: 11. The CDR3 sequence is 15 residues long. The germline V gene encodes CDR1 SGHRS and CDR2 YFSETQ. This chain's CDR3 is CASSPYGTMSGELFF. The CDR3 DNA sequence: TGCGCCAGCAGCCCTTACGGGACTATGTCTGGGGAGCTGTTTTTT.

The V and J genes are TRBV6-5 and TRBJ1-2; D uncertain. The V end lost 8 bases, the J end lost 3 bases, and 4 bases lay between the germline ends. The CDR3 loop spans 10 amino acids. Germline CDR1 reads MNHEY; CDR2 reads SVGAGI. Here the CDR3 DNA reads TGTGCCAGCTTTGACTATGGCTACACCTTC. Its translation is CASFDYGYTF.

This clone has a handful of counts. The CDR3 loop reads CASSFGQGRAYEQYF. CDR3 DNA sequence: TGCGCCAGCAGCTTTGGACAGGGCAGGGCCTACGAGCAGTACTTC. The chain employs TRBV5-1 and TRBJ2-7; 8 bases map to TRBD1. This CDR3 spans 15 amino acids. The ends lost 2 bases at V and 2 bases at J; junction bases unmatched: 6. The germline V gene encodes CDR1 SGHRS and CDR2 YFSETQ. Supplemented by reference TRBV5-1 and TRBJ2-7, the full variable domain reads KAGVTQTPRYLIKTRGQQVTLSCSPISGHRSVSWYQQTPGQGLQFLFEYFSETQRNKGNFPGRFSGRQFSNSRSEMNVSTLELGDSALYLCASSFGQGRAYEQYFGPGTRLTVT.

This clone was seen a single time. V gene TRBV2 combines with J gene TRBJ2-1; tentatively, D is TRBD1 or TRBD2 (6 bases each). The CDR3 totals 16 residues. V was clipped by 7 bases and J by 2 bases, with 18 bases between them. Germline V CDR1 and CDR2: SNHLY, FYNNEI. The CDR3 region is CASTLRGAGTYNEQFF. The CDR3 nucleotides read TGTGCCAGCACCCTGAGGGGGGCGGGAACCTACAATGAGCAGTTCTTC.

V and J are TRBV7-2 and TRBJ2-3; 7 nucleotides agree with TRBD2. The CDR3 runs to 15 residues. Trimming removed 5 bases from V and 2 bases from J; junction bases left unmatched: 7. Germline V CDR1 and CDR2: SGHTA, FQGNSA. In nucleotides, the CDR3 is TGTGCCAGCAGCCCCCAGCGGGACCTCACAGATACGCAGTATTTT. This gives the protein CASSPQRDLTDTQYF.

The J gene is TRBJ2-7, the V gene TRBV18, with 10 positions matching TRBD1. Germline V gene data show CDR1 as KGHSH and CDR2 as LQKENI. The CDR3 totals 14 residues. V dropped 5 bases and J dropped 7; count of bases not matched to a gene: 8. The CDR3 DNA follows: TGTGCCAGCTCAGCGGACAGGGGGTTGGGGGAGCAGTACTTC. This translates into CASSADRGLGEQYF.

CDR3 nucleotides: TGTGCCAGCAGCTCGGGGGGCCCAAACGGCAAAAACATTCAGTACTTC. It codes for CASSSGGPNGKNIQYF. The rearrangement links TRBV7-9 to TRBJ2-4; tentative D call: TRBD2 (7 bases). CDR1 is SEHNR, CDR2 FQNEAQ, per germline (reference sequence). The CDR3 spans 16 residues. V dropped 4 bases and J dropped 3 bases, with 16 bases sitting between them. Supplemented by reference TRBV7-9 and TRBJ2-4, the full variable domain reads DTGVSQNPRHKITKRGQNVTFRCDPISEHNRLYWYRQTLGQGPEFLTYFQNEAQLEKSRLLSDRFSAERPKGSFSTLEIQRTEQGDSAMYLCASSSGGPNGKNIQYFGAGTRLSVL.